Following are 23 T cell receptor beta chains from one sample sequenced in a study of technical replicates of blood from a few donors. Sequenced by immunoSEQ multiplex PCR; TCRdb stores in-frame clones only, minus some. The sample contains about 68,000 clones, about 97% of which appear only once. Sequenced sample: T cells isolated from PBMCs. All receptors derive from a human donor in good health.

This chain uses TRBV9 with TRBJ1-2, with 7 positions matching TRBD1. Germline assignment: CDR1 SGDLS and CDR2 YYNGEE. The CDR3 sequence is 15 residues long. J lost 7 bases, V lost 2 bases, and 11 bases had no gene match. CDR3 residues: CASSVTLDRVSGYTF. CDR3 DNA sequence: TGTGCCAGCAGCGTGACCTTAGACAGGGTCTCTGGCTACACCTTC.

This clone has just one count. The chain combines TRBV11-3 with TRBJ2-1; TRBD2 matches 10 bases. Germline lookup yields CDR1 SGHNT and CDR2 YENEEA. The CDR3 sequence is 16 residues long. With 6 bases clipped from V and 1 base from J, the junction kept 6 bases outside the gene matches. CDR3 sequence (DNA): TGTGCCAGCAGTTTGCTAGCGGGAGTTTCCTACAATGAGCAGTTCTTC. Protein sequence: CASSLLAGVSYNEQFF.

This rearrangement joins TRBV5-1 to TRBJ1-5; 7 positions agree with TRBD1. Trimming took 7 bases from V and 4 from J; bases not matched to a gene: 5. The germline V gene has CDR1 SGHRS and CDR2 YFSETQ. CDR3 length: 13 residues. The CDR3 here is CASGQDPNQPQHF. As DNA, the CDR3 is TGCGCCAGCGGACAGGATCCGAATCAGCCCCAGCATTTT.

This clone showed up just once. The CDR3 reads CASSHPTYEQYF. The CDR3, as DNA: TGTGCCAGCAGCCATCCGACATACGAGCAGTACTTC. J is TRBJ2-7 and V is TRBV11-3; D is uncertain. Germline-derived CDR1 and CDR2 are SGHNT and YENEEA. The length of the CDR3 is 12 residues. V was cut by 5 bases and J by 4 bases, with 9 bases left in between. The whole variable domain, remainder taken from reference TRBV11-3 and TRBJ2-7, is EAGVVQSPRYKIIEKKQPVAFWCNPISGHNTLYWYLQNLGQGPELLIRYENEEAVDDSQLPKDRFSAERLKGVDSTLKIQPAELGDSAVYLCASSHPTYEQYFGPGTRLTVT.

V usage is TRBV14 and J usage is TRBJ2-1; D is perhaps TRBD2 (5 bases). Germline loops: CDR1 SGHDN, CDR2 FVKESK. V was trimmed by 1 base and J by 6 bases, leaving 10 bases between them. This CDR3 has 14 amino acids. The CDR3 loop reads CASSQVDYLNEQFF. Written as DNA, the CDR3 is TGTGCCAGCAGCCAAGTAGACTATCTCAATGAGCAGTTCTTC.

The chain couples TRBV19 to TRBJ1-2, with TRBD1 as a possible D gene (5 bases). CDR3 size: 13 residues. Germline loops: CDR1 LNHDA, CDR2 SQIVND (reference sequence). Trimming shortened V by 10 bases and J by 5 bases, and 17 bases separated the two germline ends. In DNA, the CDR3 is TGTGCCATCCAAGGGGAGGATACGTATGGCTACACCTTC. Translation: CAIQGEDTYGYTF.

This clone has just one count. The chain combines TRBV28 with TRBJ1-1, with 8 nucleotides matching TRBD1. Per germline, CDR1 MDHEN and CDR2 SYDVKM. This CDR3 region has 15 residues. V trimming: 7 bases; J trimming: 4 bases; junction bases outside the gene matches: 11. In nucleotides, the CDR3 is TGTGCCAGCATGGACAGGGAAGTTTTGGGCACTGAAGCTTTCTTT. As protein: CASMDREVLGTEAFF.

The V and J genes are TRBV7-9 and TRBJ2-1, with D perhaps TRBD2 (6 bases). Germline CDR1 SEHNR, CDR2 FQNEAQ (reference sequence). V shed 3 bases and J shed 4 bases, with 16 bases lying between them. This CDR3 has 16 residues. The CDR3 region has the DNA TGTGCCAGCAGCTTCTCGTTGGGACTGTCTTACAATGAGCAGTTCTTC. Protein product: CASSFSLGLSYNEQFF.

The gene calls are TRBV7-3 and TRBJ2-2, with D maybe TRBD1 (5 bases). The CDR3 spans 15 residues. The V and J ends lost 4 bases and 3 bases respectively, with 12 bases between them. CDR1 and CDR2 from the germline V gene are SGHTA and FQGTGA. For the CDR3, the DNA is TGTGCCAGCAGCTCATTAGACAGATACACCGGGGAGCTGTTTTTT. Amino acids: CASSSLDRYTGELFF.

For the CDR3, the DNA is TGTGCCAGTAACAGGGGGAGTGAAGCTTTCTTT. As protein: CASNRGSEAFF. The chain is built from TRBV2 and TRBJ1-1; 8 bases fit TRBD1. The germline V gene encodes CDR1 SNHLY and CDR2 FYNNEI. J was trimmed by 7 bases and V by 9 bases; bases with no gene match: 4. The CDR3 sequence is 11 residues long.

The genes are TRBV19 and TRBJ1-1; D possibly corresponds to TRBD1 (6 bases). Germline lookup yields CDR1 LNHDA and CDR2 SQIVND (reference sequence). CDR3 length: 14 amino acids. V was trimmed by 5 bases and J by 9 bases, leaving 19 bases between them. The CDR3 here is CASSGVRGLHKAFF. The CDR3 DNA is TGTGCCAGTAGTGGGGTGCGGGGGCTCCATAAAGCTTTCTTT.

The genes are TRBV5-1 and TRBJ1-1, with a weak D call TRBD1 (5 bases). The length of the CDR3 is 17 residues. Germline V gene data show CDR1 as SGHRS and CDR2 as YFSETQ. The V end was cut by 0 bases, the J end by 0 bases, with 15 bases between. DNA of the CDR3: TGCGCCAGCAGCTTGGTAAGGGGAGGTAACATGAACACTGAAGCTTTCTTT. Protein product: CASSLVRGGNMNTEAFF. The complete variable domain, with remaining parts taken from reference TRBV5-1 and TRBJ1-1, reads KAGVTQTPRYLIKTRGQQVTLSCSPISGHRSVSWYQQTPGQGLQFLFEYFSETQRNKGNFPGRFSGRQFSNSRSEMNVSTLELGDSALYLCASSLVRGGNMNTEAFFGQGTRLTVV.

V gene TRBV11-3 combines with J gene TRBJ1-4, with D hard to call. The germline gives CDR1 SGHNT, CDR2 YENEEA. CDR3 length equals 16 residues. Trimming cost V 1 base and J 0 bases, with 9 bases left between them. The CDR3: CASSLGGFATNEKLFF. The CDR3 nucleotides are TGTGCCAGCAGCTTAGGCGGGTTTGCAACTAATGAAAAACTGTTTTTT.

This rearrangement joins TRBV11-2 to TRBJ1-4; D possibly corresponds to TRBD1 (5 bases). Looked up from germline, CDR1 is SGHAT and CDR2 is FQNNGV. Trimming removed 5 bases from V and 6 bases from J, with 25 bases in between. The CDR3 contains 18 residues. The CDR3, as DNA: TGTGCCAGCAGCCAAGTCCTTTTGTTGGGGCAGGCGTATGAAAAACTGTTTTTT. Residues: CASSQVLLLGQAYEKLFF.

The genes are TRBV5-6 and TRBJ2-1; 7 bases are a match to TRBD2. After removal of 0 bases from V and 0 bases from J, the junction contained 6 bases not matched to a gene. The CDR3 covers 17 residues. Germline V gives CDR1 SGHDT, CDR2 YYEEEE. The CDR3 DNA reads as TGTGCCAGCAGCTTGGAAACTAGCGTCTACTCCTACAATGAGCAGTTCTTC. This translates into CASSLETSVYSYNEQFF.

DNA of the CDR3: TGTGCCAGCAGCGTAATAACAGGGTCTTACAATGAGCAGTTCTTC. This gives the protein CASSVITGSYNEQFF. This chain joins TRBV9 and TRBJ2-1, with a tentative D call TRBD1 (6 bases). Trimming left V 1 base short and J 4 bases short, with 12 bases between. Germline values: CDR1 SGDLS, CDR2 YYNGEE. The CDR3 spans 15 residues.

The chain has TRBV30 and TRBJ2-2; 9 bases line up with TRBD2. Germline V gene sequence: CDR1 GTSNPN, CDR2 SVGIG (reference sequence). The CDR3 has 14 residues. J was trimmed by 5 bases and V by 6 bases; bases with no gene match: 7. The CDR3 sequence: CACQGLAFTGELFF. CDR3 coding DNA: TGTGCCTGTCAAGGACTAGCGTTTACCGGGGAGCTGTTTTTT.

Note on this clone: Other DNA sequences in the sample encode the same CDR3. The chain joins TRBV27 to TRBJ1-2; weak D call: TRBD1 (6 bases). Trimming took off 3 bases at V and 8 bases at J, with 13 bases between the two ends. CDR1 is MNHEY and CDR2 is SMNVEV in the germline V gene (reference sequence). The CDR3 is made up of 13 amino acids. The CDR3 nucleotides are TGTGCCAGCAGTTTGGGGGGGCTAAGGGGCTACACCTTC. This gives the protein CASSLGGLRGYTF.

The rearrangement uses TRBV29-1 and TRBJ2-2; tentatively, D is TRBD2 (6 bases). V was clipped by 4 bases and J by 2 bases, with 11 bases between them. Germline V gives CDR1 SQVTM, CDR2 ANQGSEA. This CDR3 comprises 14 residues. In nucleotides, the CDR3 is TGCAGCGTTGGGACTAACCAAAACACCGGGGAGCTGTTTTTT. Its protein product is CSVGTNQNTGELFF.

The rearrangement joins TRBV11-1 to TRBJ2-5; D is possibly TRBD1 (6 bases). The V gene lost 4 bases and the J gene lost 3 bases, with 9 bases spanning the gap. Per germline, CDR1 SGHAT and CDR2 FQDESV (reference sequence). This CDR3 is built from 13 residues. CDR3: CASSYRQEETQYF. The CDR3 DNA reads TGTGCCAGCAGCTACCGACAGGAAGAGACCCAGTACTTC. Variable domain in full (rest from reference TRBV11-1 and TRBJ2-5): EAEVAQSPRYKITEKSQAVAFWCDPISGHATLYWYRQILGQGPELLVQFQDESVVDDSQLPKDRFSAERLKGVDSTLKIQPAELGDSAMYLCASSYRQEETQYFGPGTRLLVL.

This clone came up once. The genes are TRBV2 and TRBJ2-7, with 9 bases aligning to TRBD1. The CDR3 spans 15 residues. The germline gives CDR1 SNHLY, CDR2 FYNNEI. J gave up 0 bases and V 5 bases, and 5 bases lay outside the gene matches. The CDR3 DNA is TGTGCCAGCAGTTTTGGACAGGGGCCCTCCTACGAGCAGTACTTC. Protein product: CASSFGQGPSYEQYF.

This chain uses TRBV9 with TRBJ2-3, with 9 nucleotides matching TRBD1. The CDR3 sequence is 14 residues long. Trimming took 6 bases from V and 12 from J; bases not matched to a gene: 14. The germline V gene encodes CDR1 SGDLS and CDR2 YYNGEE. This CDR3 reads CASTEESGTGSQYF. Here the CDR3 DNA reads TGTGCCAGCACCGAAGAGTCCGGGACAGGGAGTCAGTATTTT.

This clone appeared a single time. The gene calls are TRBV30 and TRBJ1-1, with unresolved D. The CDR3 spans 10 residues. Germline V lookup: CDR1 GTSNPN, CDR2 SVGIG (reference sequence). V lost 4 bases and J 8 bases, leaving 8 bases between the germline ends. This chain's CDR3 is CAWKAREAFF. As DNA, the CDR3 is TGTGCCTGGAAAGCCAGGGAAGCTTTCTTT. Variable domain in full (rest from reference TRBV30 and TRBJ1-1): SQTIHQWPATLVQPVGSPLSLECTVEGTSNPNLYWYRQAAGRGLQLLFYSVGIGQISSEVPQNLSASRPQDRQFILSSKKLLLSDSGFYLCAWKAREAFFGQGTRLTVV.